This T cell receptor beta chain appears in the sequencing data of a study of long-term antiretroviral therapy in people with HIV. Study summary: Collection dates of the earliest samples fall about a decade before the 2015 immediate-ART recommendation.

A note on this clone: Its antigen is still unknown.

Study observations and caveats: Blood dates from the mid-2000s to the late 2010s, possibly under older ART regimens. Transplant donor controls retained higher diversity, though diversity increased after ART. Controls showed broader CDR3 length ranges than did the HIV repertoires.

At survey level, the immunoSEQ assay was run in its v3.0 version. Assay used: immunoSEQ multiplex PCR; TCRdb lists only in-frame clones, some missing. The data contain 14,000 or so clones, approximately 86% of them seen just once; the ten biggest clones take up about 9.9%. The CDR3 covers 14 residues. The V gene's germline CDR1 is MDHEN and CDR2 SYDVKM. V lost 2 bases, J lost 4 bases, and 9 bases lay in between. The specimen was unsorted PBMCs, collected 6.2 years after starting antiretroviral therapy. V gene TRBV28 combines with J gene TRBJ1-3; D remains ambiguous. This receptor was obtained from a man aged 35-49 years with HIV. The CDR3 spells CASSLMDYGNTIYF. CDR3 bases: TGTGCCAGCAGTTTAATGGACTACGGAAACACCATATATTTT.